This T cell receptor (beta chain) emerged from a study of metastatic and nonmetastatic thyroid tumors. About the research overall: Repertoires from malignant and benign thyroid patients were compared across blood and tumor or nodule tissue. General study points: Reportedly, malignant thyroid tumors had significantly higher TCR beta diversity than benign nodules, in blood and tumor.

This clone has ten or more counts. What it recognizes is unknown. Original handling: Researchers built a distant-metastasis classifier for papillary thyroid cancer that drew on CDR3 differences across clinicopathological groups. With MiXCR, TCRdb reprocessed the PCR reads. The V and J calls and clone size come from TCRdb's table, not from the authors' own analysis. The table has 16,000 or so clones, around 24% seen once. Thyroid surgery had not been preceded by any treatment in any patient. This CDR3 comprises 14 residues. Per germline, CDR1 LGHDT and CDR2 YNNKEL (reference sequence). Deletions cut 3 bases from V and 1 base from J, with 9 bases between.

The sequence came from a male donor with papillary thyroid cancer or a benign thyroid nodule (not recorded which). Some clones in this sample may be carry-over from other donors' samples. This chain connects TRBV3-1 to TRBJ2-5; D unresolved. Sequenced: tumor tissue. CDR3 in amino acids: CASSHQGSQETQYF. CDR3 DNA sequence: TGTGCCAGCAGCCATCAAGGGTCCCAAGAGACCCAGTACTTC.